This passage covers 23 T cell receptor beta chains from one sample sequenced in a study of T cell repertoires in cytomegalovirus infection. No antigen has been assigned to these receptors. TCRdb reprocessed the reads via MiXCR and lists one record per CDR3 protein. The repertoire holds 380,000 or so distinct CDR3 sequences, with roughly a third as singletons. The sample consisted of cultured PBMCs, taken from culture after CMV antigen stimulation. The receptors come from a human donor in good health (CMV status not recorded). Some clones in this sample may be carry-over from other donors' samples.

The J gene is TRBJ1-1, the V gene TRBV5-1, with a tentative D call TRBD1 (5 bases). Germline CDR1 and CDR2: SGHRS and YFSETQ. This CDR3 comprises 14 residues. The V gene lost 4 bases and the J gene lost 1 base, with 11 bases spanning the gap. Written as DNA, the CDR3 is TGCGCCAGCAGCCCACAGGCGACGAACACTGAAGCTTTCTTT. It is translated as CASSPQATNTEAFF.

This chain links TRBV2 with TRBJ1-1; possible D gene TRBD1, 5 bases. The germline V and J ends were trimmed by 2 bases and 4 bases, with 26 bases remaining between them. Germline-derived CDR1 and CDR2 are SNHLY and FYNNEI. This CDR3 contains 19 residues. The DNA of the CDR3 is TGTGCCAGCAGTGAACCAAAGACAGTGGGTGGAGTGCGTCCCACTGAAGCTTTCTTT. Translated: CASSEPKTVGGVRPTEAFF.

This clonotype was seen a handful of times. The chain uses TRBV6-2 or TRBV6-3 and TRBJ1-1; TRBD1 is a possible D gene (6 bases). V was trimmed by 2 bases and J by 5 bases, leaving 12 bases between them. The CDR3 consists of 14 residues. Germline V gives CDR1 MNHEY, CDR2 SVGEGT. The CDR3 DNA sequence: TGTGCCAGCAGTTACGGAACAGGGACGACTGAAGCTTTCTTT. Its translation: CASSYGTGTTEAFF.

The V gene is TRBV6-2 or TRBV6-3, the J gene TRBJ2-7; the D is unclear. Trimming left V 7 bases short and J 6 bases short, with 13 bases between. In germline, CDR1 is MNHEY, CDR2 SVGEGT. The CDR3 spans 12 residues. The CDR3 nucleotides are TGTGCCAGCAAAGACCCCTCGCGCGAGCAGTACTTC. This gives the protein CASKDPSREQYF.

The CDR3 here is CASSRLAGVNEQYF. The DNA for the CDR3 is TGTGCCAGCAGTAGACTAGCGGGAGTTAACGAGCAGTACTTC. The gene calls are TRBV7-2 and TRBJ2-7; 12 bases are a match to TRBD2. The germline V gene encodes CDR1 SGHTA and CDR2 FQGNSA. The J segment lost 5 bases and the V segment lost 6 bases, leaving 5 bases of the junction unmatched. This CDR3 spans 14 amino acids. Supplemented by reference TRBV7-2 and TRBJ2-7, the full variable domain reads GAGVSQSPSNKVTEKGKDVELRCDPISGHTALYWYRQSLGQGLEFLIYFQGNSAPDKSGLPSDRFSAERTGGSVSTLTIQRTQQEDSAVYLCASSRLAGVNEQYFGPGTRLTVT.

The rearrangement uses TRBV27 and TRBJ2-2; D unclear. Germline values: CDR1 MNHEY, CDR2 SMNVEV (reference sequence). V lost 6 bases to trimming and J lost 7 bases, with 21 bases between them. CDR3 length: 16 amino acids. The CDR3 spells CASSQLTAPKGGELFF. As DNA, the CDR3 is TGTGCCAGCAGCCAATTAACGGCGCCTAAAGGCGGGGAGCTGTTTTTT.

J is TRBJ2-3 and V is TRBV18, with D uncertain. This CDR3 spans 16 amino acids. Trimming cost V 6 bases and J 1 base, with 17 bases left between them. Per the germline V gene, CDR1 is KGHSH and CDR2 is LQKENI. The CDR3 here is CASSRTNPGGTDTQYF. The CDR3 DNA reads TGTGCCAGCTCCCGAACGAACCCGGGCGGCACAGATACGCAGTATTTT.

This clonotype turned up a few times. This chain uses TRBV11-2 with TRBJ2-2, with TRBD2 identical over 10 bases. Germline loops: CDR1 SGHAT, CDR2 FQNNGV. The CDR3 runs 17 residues. The V and J ends lost 0 bases and 6 bases, in that order; junction bases with no gene match: 7. CDR3 sequence reads: CASSLDLAGVASGELFF. The CDR3 nucleotides read TGTGCCAGCAGCTTAGATCTAGCGGGAGTGGCGTCCGGGGAGCTGTTTTTT. Full variable domain (remainder filled in from reference TRBV11-2 and TRBJ2-2): EAGVAQSPRYKIIEKRQSVAFWCNPISGHATLYWYQQILGQGPKLLIQFQNNGVVDDSQLPKDRFSAERLKGVDSTLKIQPAKLEDSAVYLCASSLDLAGVASGELFFGEGSRLTVL.

This clonotype was seen once. Germline is not matched at one junction end, which may reflect a read error. The J gene is TRBJ1-5, the V gene TRBV6-2 or TRBV6-3, with D possibly being TRBD1 (5 bases). CDR3 length: 15 amino acids. Germline V gene lookup returns CDR1 MNHEY and CDR2 SVGEGT. The CDR3: CASSSYRDSHQPQHF. CDR3 in DNA: TGTGCCAGCAGTTCGTACCGGGACTCCCATCAGCCACAGCATTTT.

The rearrangement joins TRBV12-3 or TRBV12-4 to TRBJ1-4, with D possibly TRBD1 on 5 matching bases. The ends were cut back, 1 base at V and 5 bases at J, with 11 bases in the middle. This CDR3 spans 15 amino acids. CDR3 sequence: CASSLGGARNEKLFF. The CDR3 bases are TGTGCCAGCAGTTTAGGAGGGGCGCGGAATGAAAAACTGTTTTTT.

V and J are TRBV20-1 and TRBJ1-2; D remains ambiguous. This CDR3 has 14 residues. The germline V gene has CDR1 DFQATT and CDR2 SNEGSKA (reference sequence). V dropped 2 bases and J dropped 0 bases, with 10 bases sitting between them. Here the CDR3 reads CSARRQSTNYGYTF. As DNA, the CDR3 is TGCAGTGCTAGAAGGCAATCGACTAACTATGGCTACACCTTC.

This clonotype showed up many times. The chain joins TRBV7-8 to TRBJ1-1, with TRBD1 as a possible D gene (6 bases). The CDR3 is made up of 16 amino acids. Trimming took off 4 bases at V and 0 bases at J, with 15 bases between the two ends. Germline CDR1 SGHVS, CDR2 FQNEAQ. CDR3 in DNA: TGTGCCAGCAGCTCGCAGGGGAGGTCCATGAACACTGAAGCTTTCTTT. Protein product: CASSSQGRSMNTEAFF.

This clonotype was counted between two and nine times. The chain recombines TRBV7-2 with TRBJ2-7; 9 bases agree with TRBD1. Germline values: CDR1 SGHTA, CDR2 FQGNSA. V dropped 5 bases and J dropped 5; count of bases not matched to a gene: 7. The CDR3 has 14 residues. DNA of the CDR3: TGTGCCAGCAGCCGAGGGACAGGGTTGAACGAGCAGTACGTC. As protein: CASSRGTGLNEQYV.

The gene calls are TRBV19 and TRBJ2-3, with TRBD2 identical over 13 bases. With V trimmed by 3 bases and J by 3 bases, 18 bases remained unmatched. CDR3 length: 21 residues. CDR1 and CDR2 (germline): LNHDA, SQIVND (reference sequence). For the CDR3, the DNA is TGTGCCAGTAGTATCTCCGCAGGACTAGCGGGAGTTTTTCTATCGACAGATACGCAGTATTTT. Protein sequence: CASSISAGLAGVFLSTDTQYF.

This clonotype has ten or more counts. The rearrangement joins TRBV7-2 to TRBJ2-3; 10 bases align to TRBD1. The CDR3 consists of 20 residues. V dropped 2 bases and J dropped 5; count of bases not matched to a gene: 19. Germline V gene data show CDR1 as SGHTA and CDR2 as FQGNSA. CDR3 in amino acids: CASSLRDRGVEAGVIDTQYF. CDR3 nucleotides: TGTGCCAGCAGCTTACGGGACAGGGGAGTCGAAGCGGGAGTCATAGATACGCAGTATTTT.

V and J are TRBV28 and TRBJ2-7; possible D gene TRBD2, 5 bases. Germline CDR1 and CDR2: MDHEN and SYDVKM. The CDR3 length is 13 residues. The V end was cut by 6 bases, the J end by 6 bases, with 15 bases between. CDR3 sequence (DNA): TGTGCCAGCAGCCTCGCCGGAGGACGCGAGCAGTACTTC. This encodes CASSLAGGREQYF.

The sample holds a few counts of this clonotype. The rearrangement joins TRBV12-3 or TRBV12-4 to TRBJ1-1, with TRBD1 matching 7 bases. The CDR3 has 16 residues. The V segment lost 4 bases and the J segment 2 bases; nucleotides outside the gene matches: 10. For the CDR3, the DNA is TGTGCCAGCAGTTCTCCGGACGCAGGGGGAAACACTGAAGCTTTCTTT. It is translated as CASSSPDAGGNTEAFF.

This clonotype has just a few counts. The rearrangement joins TRBV12-3 or TRBV12-4 to TRBJ1-4; D not certain. The CDR3 totals 13 residues. The V end lost 7 bases, the J end lost 8 bases, and 14 bases lay between the germline ends. The CDR3 reads CASIMGLGEKLFF. CDR3 DNA: TGTGCCAGCATCATGGGCCTAGGGGAAAAACTGTTTTTT.

The table lists this clonotype with a few counts. The genes are TRBV19 and TRBJ2-2; no firm D call. CDR3 size: 15 residues. V was clipped by 5 bases and J by 4 bases, with 14 bases between them. Germline CDR1 is LNHDA and CDR2 is SQIVND (reference sequence). Written as DNA, the CDR3 is TGTGCCAGTAGTCGGGCCCCTGCGGCCACCGGGGAGCTGTTTTTT. Translated: CASSRAPAATGELFF.

This chain joins TRBV28 and TRBJ2-5; D might be TRBD2 (5 bases). V lost 7 bases to trimming and J lost 5 bases, with 17 bases between them. The germline gives CDR1 MDHEN, CDR2 SYDVKM. This CDR3 comprises 14 residues. CDR3 coding DNA: TGTGCCAGCAACGATCCGGGAAACAGCGAGACCCAGTACTTC. Its protein product is CASNDPGNSETQYF.

This clonotype was detected many times. J is TRBJ1-2 and V is TRBV7-9; D is ambiguous. The CDR3 is made up of 15 amino acids. Germline CDR1 is SEHNR and CDR2 is FQNEAQ (reference sequence). The germline V and J ends were trimmed by 3 bases and 4 bases, with 15 bases remaining between them. The CDR3 sequence: CASSFRQDPAYGYTF. CDR3 sequence (DNA): TGTGCCAGCAGCTTCAGACAAGACCCTGCCTATGGCTACACCTTC.

The chain links TRBV7-6 to TRBJ2-7; D perhaps matches TRBD2 (5 bases). The CDR3 covers 13 residues. Germline lookup yields CDR1 SGHVS and CDR2 FNYEAQ. V was shortened by 8 bases and J by 2 bases, with 13 bases between the two germline ends. CDR3 protein: CASGPSGTYEQYF. The CDR3 bases are TGTGCCAGCGGCCCGTCCGGGACCTACGAGCAGTACTTC.

This clonotype has ten or more counts. The V and J genes are TRBV12-3 or TRBV12-4 and TRBJ2-1; 7 nucleotides align to TRBD2. The CDR3 covers 15 residues. V gave up 5 bases and J gave up 1 base; unmatched junction bases: 5. DNA for the CDR3: TGTGCCAGCAGTCAACTAGCGTTTTCCTACAATGAGCAGTTCTTC. Residues: CASSQLAFSYNEQFF.